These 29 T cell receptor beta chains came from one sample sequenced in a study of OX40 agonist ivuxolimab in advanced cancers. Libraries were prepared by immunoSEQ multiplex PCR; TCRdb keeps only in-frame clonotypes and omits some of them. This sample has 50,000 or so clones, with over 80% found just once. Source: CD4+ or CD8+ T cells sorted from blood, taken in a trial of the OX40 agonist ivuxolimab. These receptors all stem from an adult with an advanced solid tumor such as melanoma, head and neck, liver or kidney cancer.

The CDR3 is CASSLNLLYNEQFF. The CDR3 DNA follows: TGTGCCAGCAGCTTAAATCTACTATACAATGAGCAGTTCTTC. V usage is TRBV7-6 and J usage is TRBJ2-1; D gene ambiguous. Trimming stripped 2 bases from V and 4 bases from J, with 9 bases between. The CDR3 length is 14 residues. Per germline, CDR1 SGHVS and CDR2 FNYEAQ.

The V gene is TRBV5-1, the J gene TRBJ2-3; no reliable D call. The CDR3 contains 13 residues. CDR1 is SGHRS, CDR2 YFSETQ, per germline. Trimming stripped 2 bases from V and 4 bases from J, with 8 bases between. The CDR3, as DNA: TGCGCCAGCAGCTTAACGAAGTCAGATACGCAGTATTTT. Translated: CASSLTKSDTQYF.

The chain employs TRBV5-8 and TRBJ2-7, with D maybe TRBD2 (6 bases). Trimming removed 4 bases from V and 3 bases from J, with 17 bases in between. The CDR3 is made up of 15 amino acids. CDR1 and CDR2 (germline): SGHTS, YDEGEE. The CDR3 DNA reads TGTGCCAGCAGCGCCGATGGAGCGGAGGGCTACGAGCAGTACTTC. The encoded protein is CASSADGAEGYEQYF.

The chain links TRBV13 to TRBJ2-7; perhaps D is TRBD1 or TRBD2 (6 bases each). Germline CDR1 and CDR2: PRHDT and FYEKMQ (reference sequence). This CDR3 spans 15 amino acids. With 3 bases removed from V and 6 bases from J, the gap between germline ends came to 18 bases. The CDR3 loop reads CASSFWGASVTEQYF. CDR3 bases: TGTGCCAGCAGCTTCTGGGGGGCTAGCGTCACCGAGCAGTACTTC.

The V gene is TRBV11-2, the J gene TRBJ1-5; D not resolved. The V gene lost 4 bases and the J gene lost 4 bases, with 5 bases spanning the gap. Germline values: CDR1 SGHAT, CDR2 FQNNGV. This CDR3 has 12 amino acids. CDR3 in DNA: TGTGCCAGCAGCTCCGAGAATCAGCCCCAGCATTTT. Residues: CASSSENQPQHF. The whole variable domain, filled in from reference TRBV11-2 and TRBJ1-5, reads EAGVAQSPRYKIIEKRQSVAFWCNPISGHATLYWYQQILGQGPKLLIQFQNNGVVDDSQLPKDRFSAERLKGVDSTLKIQPAKLEDSAVYLCASSSENQPQHFGDGTRLSIL.

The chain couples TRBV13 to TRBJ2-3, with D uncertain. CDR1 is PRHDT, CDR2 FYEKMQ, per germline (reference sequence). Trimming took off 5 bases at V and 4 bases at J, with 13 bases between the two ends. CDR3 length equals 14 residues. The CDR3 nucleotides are TGTGCCAGCAGCCCGGACGTTTGGGCAGATACGCAGTATTTT. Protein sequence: CASSPDVWADTQYF.

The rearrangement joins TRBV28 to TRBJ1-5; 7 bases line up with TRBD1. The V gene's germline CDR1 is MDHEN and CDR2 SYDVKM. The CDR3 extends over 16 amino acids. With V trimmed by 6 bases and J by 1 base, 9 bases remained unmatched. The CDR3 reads CASSLDRVGSNQPQHF. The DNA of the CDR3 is TGTGCCAGCAGCCTAGACAGGGTAGGAAGCAATCAGCCCCAGCATTTT.

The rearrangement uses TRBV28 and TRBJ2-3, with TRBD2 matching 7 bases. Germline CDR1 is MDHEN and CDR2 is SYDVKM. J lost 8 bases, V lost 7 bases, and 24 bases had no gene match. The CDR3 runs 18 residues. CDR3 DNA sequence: TGTGCCAGCATGAAGAGGGCGGGAGCTCTCTCGCTTGGCGGTACGCAGTATTTT. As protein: CASMKRAGALSLGGTQYF.

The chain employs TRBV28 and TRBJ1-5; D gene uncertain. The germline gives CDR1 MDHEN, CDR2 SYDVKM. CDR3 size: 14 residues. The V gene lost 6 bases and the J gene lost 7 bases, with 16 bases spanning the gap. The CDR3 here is CASRQSQGSQPQHF. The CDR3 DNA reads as TGTGCCAGCAGACAGTCGCAAGGGAGCCAGCCCCAGCATTTT.

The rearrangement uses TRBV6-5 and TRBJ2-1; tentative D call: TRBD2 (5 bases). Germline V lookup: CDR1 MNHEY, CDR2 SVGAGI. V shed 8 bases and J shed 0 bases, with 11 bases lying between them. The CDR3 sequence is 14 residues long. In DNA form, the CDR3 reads TGTGCCAGCTCGGCGGACTTCTCCTACAATGAGCAGTTCTTC. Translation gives CASSADFSYNEQFF.

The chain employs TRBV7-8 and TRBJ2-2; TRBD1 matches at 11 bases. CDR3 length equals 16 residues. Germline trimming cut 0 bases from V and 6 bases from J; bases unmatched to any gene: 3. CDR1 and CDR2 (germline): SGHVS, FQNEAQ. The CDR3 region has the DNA TGTGCCAGCAGCTTAGCGGACAGGGGGCCGGCCGGGGAGCTGTTTTTT. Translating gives CASSLADRGPAGELFF.

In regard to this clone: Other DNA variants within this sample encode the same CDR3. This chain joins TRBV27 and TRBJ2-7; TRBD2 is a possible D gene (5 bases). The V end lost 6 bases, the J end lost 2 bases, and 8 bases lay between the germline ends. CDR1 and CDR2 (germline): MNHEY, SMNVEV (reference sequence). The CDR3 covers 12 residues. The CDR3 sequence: CASSPGAYEQYF. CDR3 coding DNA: TGTGCCAGCAGCCCCGGGGCCTACGAGCAGTACTTC.

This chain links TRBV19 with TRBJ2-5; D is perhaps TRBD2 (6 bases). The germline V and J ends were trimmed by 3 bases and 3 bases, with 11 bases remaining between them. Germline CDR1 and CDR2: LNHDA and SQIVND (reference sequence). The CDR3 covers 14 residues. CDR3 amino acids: CASSILGGKETQYF. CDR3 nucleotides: TGTGCCAGTAGTATCTTGGGGGGAAAAGAGACCCAGTACTTC.

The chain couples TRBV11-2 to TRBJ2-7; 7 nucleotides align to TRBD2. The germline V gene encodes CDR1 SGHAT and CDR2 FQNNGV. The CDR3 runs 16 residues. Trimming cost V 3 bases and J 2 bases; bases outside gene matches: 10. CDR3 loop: CASSFGVELAAYEQYF. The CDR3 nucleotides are TGTGCCAGCAGCTTCGGGGTCGAGCTAGCGGCCTACGAGCAGTACTTC.

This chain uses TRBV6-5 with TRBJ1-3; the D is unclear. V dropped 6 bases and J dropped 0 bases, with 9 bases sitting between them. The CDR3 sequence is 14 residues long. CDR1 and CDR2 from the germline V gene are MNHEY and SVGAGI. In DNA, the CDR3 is TGTGCCAGCAGGGGTGGTCACTCTGGAAACACCATATATTTT. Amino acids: CASRGGHSGNTIYF.

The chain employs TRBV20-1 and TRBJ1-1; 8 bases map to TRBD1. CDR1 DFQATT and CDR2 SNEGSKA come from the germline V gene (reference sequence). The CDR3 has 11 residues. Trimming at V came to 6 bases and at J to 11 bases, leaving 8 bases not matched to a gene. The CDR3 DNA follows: TGCAGTGCGCCGGGACAGGCAGACGCTTTCTTT. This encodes CSAPGQADAFF.

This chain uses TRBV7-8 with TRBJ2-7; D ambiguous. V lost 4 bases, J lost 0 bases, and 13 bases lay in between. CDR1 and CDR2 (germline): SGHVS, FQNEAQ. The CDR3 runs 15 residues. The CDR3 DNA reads TGTGCCAGCAGCTCCACCCGCGATAGCTCCTACGAGCAGTACTTC. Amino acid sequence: CASSSTRDSSYEQYF.

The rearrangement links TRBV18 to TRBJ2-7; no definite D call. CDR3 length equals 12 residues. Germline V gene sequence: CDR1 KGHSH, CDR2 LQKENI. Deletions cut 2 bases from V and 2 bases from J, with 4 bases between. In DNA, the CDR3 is TGTGCCAGCTCACCAGCCCCCTACGAGCAGTACTTC. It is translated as CASSPAPYEQYF.

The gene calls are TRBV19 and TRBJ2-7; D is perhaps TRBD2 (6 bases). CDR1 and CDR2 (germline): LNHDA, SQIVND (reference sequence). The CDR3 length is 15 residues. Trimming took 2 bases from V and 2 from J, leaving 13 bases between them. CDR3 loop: CASSILGGVAYEQYF. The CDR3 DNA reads TGTGCCAGTAGTATACTCGGGGGTGTCGCCTACGAGCAGTACTTC. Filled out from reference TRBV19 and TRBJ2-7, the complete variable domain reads DGGITQSPKYLFRKEGQNVTLSCEQNLNHDAMYWYRQDPGQGLRLIYYSQIVNDFQKGDIAEGYSVSREKKESFPLTVTSAQKNPTAFYLCASSILGGVAYEQYFGPGTRLTVT.

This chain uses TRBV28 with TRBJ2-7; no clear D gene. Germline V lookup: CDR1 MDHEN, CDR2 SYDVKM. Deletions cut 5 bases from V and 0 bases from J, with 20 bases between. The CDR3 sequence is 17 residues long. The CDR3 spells CASSMTRTLQDSYEQYF. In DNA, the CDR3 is TGTGCCAGCAGTATGACCCGGACCCTCCAAGACTCCTACGAGCAGTACTTC.

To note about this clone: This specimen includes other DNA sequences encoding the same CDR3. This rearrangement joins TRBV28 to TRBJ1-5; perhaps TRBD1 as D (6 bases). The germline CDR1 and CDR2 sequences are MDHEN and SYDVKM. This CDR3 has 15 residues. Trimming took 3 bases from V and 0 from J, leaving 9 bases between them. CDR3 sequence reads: CASSLTGYSNQPQHF. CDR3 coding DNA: TGTGCCAGCAGTTTGACAGGATATAGCAATCAGCCCCAGCATTTT. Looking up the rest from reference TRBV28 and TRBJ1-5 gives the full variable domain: DVKVTQSSRYLVKRTGEKVFLECVQDMDHENMFWYRQDPGLGLRLIYFSYDVKMKEKGDIPEGYSVSREKKERFSLILESASTNQTSMYLCASSLTGYSNQPQHFGDGTRLSIL.

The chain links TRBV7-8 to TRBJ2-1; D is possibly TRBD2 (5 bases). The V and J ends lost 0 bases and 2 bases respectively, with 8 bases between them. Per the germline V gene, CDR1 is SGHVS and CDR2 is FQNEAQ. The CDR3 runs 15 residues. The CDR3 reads CASSLAGVTYNEQFF. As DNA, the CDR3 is TGTGCCAGCAGCTTAGCGGGAGTAACCTACAATGAGCAGTTCTTC.

The DNA of the CDR3 is TGTGCCACCAGCCAGGCCACTTTTACCATAACGCCTGAAGCTTTCTTT. This sequence encodes CATSQATFTITPEAFF. The gene calls are TRBV15 and TRBJ1-1; no definite D call. Germline lookup yields CDR1 LNHNV and CDR2 YYDKDF (reference sequence). V dropped 5 bases and J dropped 6 bases, with 22 bases sitting between them. The CDR3 spans 16 residues.

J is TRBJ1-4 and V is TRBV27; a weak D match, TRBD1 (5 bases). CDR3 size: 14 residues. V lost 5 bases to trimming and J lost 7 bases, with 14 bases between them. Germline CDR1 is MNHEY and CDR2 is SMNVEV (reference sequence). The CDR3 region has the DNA TGTGCCAGCAGTCCCATGCGGGGGGTTGAAAAACTGTTTTTT. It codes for CASSPMRGVEKLFF.

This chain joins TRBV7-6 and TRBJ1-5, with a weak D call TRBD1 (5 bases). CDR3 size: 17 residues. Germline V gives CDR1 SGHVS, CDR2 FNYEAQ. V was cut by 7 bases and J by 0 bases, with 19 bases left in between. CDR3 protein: CASTPGPQGYSNQPQHF. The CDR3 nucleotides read TGTGCCAGCACTCCGGGGCCGCAGGGTTATAGCAATCAGCCCCAGCATTTT. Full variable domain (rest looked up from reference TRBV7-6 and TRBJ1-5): GAGVSQSPRYKVTKRGQDVALRCDPISGHVSLYWYRQALGQGPEFLTYFNYEAQQDKSGLPNDRFSAERPEGSISTLTIQRTEQRDSAMYRCASTPGPQGYSNQPQHFGDGTRLSIL.

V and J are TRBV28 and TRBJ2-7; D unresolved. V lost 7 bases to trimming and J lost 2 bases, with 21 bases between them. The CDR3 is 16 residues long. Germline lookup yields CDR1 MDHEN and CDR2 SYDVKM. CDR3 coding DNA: TGTGCCAGCACCAACGCTCCTCCATTCTTCACCTACGAGCAGTACTTC. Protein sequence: CASTNAPPFFTYEQYF.

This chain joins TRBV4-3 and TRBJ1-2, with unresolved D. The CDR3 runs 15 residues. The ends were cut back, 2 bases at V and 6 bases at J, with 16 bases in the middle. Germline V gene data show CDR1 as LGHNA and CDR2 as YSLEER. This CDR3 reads CASSQQDVPLDGYTF. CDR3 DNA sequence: TGCGCCAGCAGCCAACAGGACGTCCCGCTAGATGGCTACACCTTC.

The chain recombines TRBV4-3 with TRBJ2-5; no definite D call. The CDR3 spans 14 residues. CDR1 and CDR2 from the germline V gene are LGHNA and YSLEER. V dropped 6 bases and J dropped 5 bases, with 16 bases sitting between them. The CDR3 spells CASSPGIRWETQYF. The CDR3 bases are TGCGCCAGCAGTCCCGGTATTAGGTGGGAGACCCAGTACTTC.

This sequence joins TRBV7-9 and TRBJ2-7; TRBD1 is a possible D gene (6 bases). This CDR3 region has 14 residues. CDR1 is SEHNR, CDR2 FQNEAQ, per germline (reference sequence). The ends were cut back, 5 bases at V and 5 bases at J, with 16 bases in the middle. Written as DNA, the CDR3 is TGTGCCAGCAGCATCGAACAGGGCGTTGACGAGCAGTACTTC. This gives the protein CASSIEQGVDEQYF.